This T cell receptor beta chain emerged from a study of monozygotic twins with inflammatory bowel disease. The CDR3 runs 15 residues. Germline V gene lookup returns CDR1 SNHLY and CDR2 FYNNEI. TCRdb reprocessed the 5' RACE reads and reports one entry per CDR3 protein, with no DNA. Across roughly 90,000 distinct CDR3 sequences, the top ten clones capture less than 7.5% of the sample. The specimen was blood. This receptor was obtained from a human donor with ulcerative colitis or Crohn's disease, or a healthy co-twin of an affected twin (not recorded which). The V gene is TRBV2, the J gene TRBJ1-5; without DNA, the TCRdb call of TRBD1 cannot be checked. CDR3 sequence: CASKTGGLSNQPQHF.